This T cell receptor (beta chain) was documented in a study of siplizumab effects on memory and regulatory T cells. Repertoires were generated with immunoSEQ multiplex PCR, while TCRdb's copy carries only in-frame clones and drops some. Seen here are about 63,000 clones, roughly 85% observed once, and the top ten hold approximately 3.8%. The V segment lost 5 bases and the J segment 7 bases; nucleotides outside the gene matches: 7. The CDR3 loop spans 15 amino acids. CDR1 LNHDA and CDR2 SQIVND come from the germline V gene (reference sequence). Sequenced material: memory CD4+ T cells sorted from blood. The clonotype originates from a human donor in good health. This chain links TRBV19 with TRBJ1-4; 10 bases map to TRBD1. The CDR3 spells CASSRWGQGTEKLFF. CDR3 DNA sequence: TGTGCCAGTAGTCGATGGGGACAGGGGACTGAAAAACTGTTTTTT.